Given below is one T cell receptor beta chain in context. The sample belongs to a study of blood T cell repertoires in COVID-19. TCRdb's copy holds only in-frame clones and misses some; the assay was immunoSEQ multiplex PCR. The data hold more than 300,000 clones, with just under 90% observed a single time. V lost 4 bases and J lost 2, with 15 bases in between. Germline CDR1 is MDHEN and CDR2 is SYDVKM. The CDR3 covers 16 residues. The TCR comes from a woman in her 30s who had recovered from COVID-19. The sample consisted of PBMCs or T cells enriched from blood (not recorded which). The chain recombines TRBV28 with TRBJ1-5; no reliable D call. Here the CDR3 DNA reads TGTGCCAGCAGTTACCCACCTACTCGGGGCAATCAGCCCCAGCATTTT. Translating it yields CASSYPPTRGNQPQHF.